The 23 T cell receptor beta chains below were found in one sample sequenced in a study of Graves' ophthalmopathy and Graves' hyperthyroidism. TCR beta CDR3 amplification used RNA transcripts. An initial RT-PCR round employing HTBI primers preceded a second-round multiplex PCR. One entry per CDR3 protein, called by TCRdb with MiXCR from the multiplex PCR reads. The profile shows about 480,000 distinct CDR3 sequences, under 15% of them singletons. What was sequenced was blood. The receptor source for this set is a woman aged 30 to 39 with Graves' ophthalmopathy.

This clonotype was seen ten or more times. The CDR3 region has the DNA TGTGCCAGCAGTCCTGCGACAGGGGGCTACTACGAGCAGTACTTC. This encodes CASSPATGGYYEQYF. The gene calls are TRBV6-1 and TRBJ2-7, with TRBD1 matching over 10 bases. Trimming took 5 bases from V and 3 from J; bases not matched to a gene: 7. Germline loops: CDR1 MNHNS, CDR2 SASEGT. CDR3 length: 15 amino acids.

This clonotype occurred many times. The chain combines TRBV20-1 with TRBJ2-7; 9 positions agree with TRBD2. The CDR3 has 16 amino acids. Looked up from germline, CDR1 is DFQATT and CDR2 is SNEGSKA (reference sequence). The V gene end was trimmed by 0 bases and the J gene end by 1 base; junction bases not matched to a gene: 7. CDR3 loop: CSARDGGAGGSYEQYF. The CDR3 DNA sequence: TGCAGTGCTAGAGATGGTGGAGCGGGGGGATCCTACGAGCAGTACTTC.

This clonotype was seen at least ten times. The chain combines TRBV6-8 with TRBJ2-7; 10 bases align to TRBD1. Germline V lookup: CDR1 MNHGY, CDR2 SAAAGT. The CDR3 contains 16 residues. With 7 bases clipped from V and 4 bases from J, the junction kept 13 bases outside the gene matches. The CDR3 DNA reads as TGTGCCAGCAATACACCCCGGGACAGGGGAGATTACGAGCAGTACTTC. Amino acid sequence: CASNTPRDRGDYEQYF.

This clonotype has only a few counts. The J gene is TRBJ1-2, the V gene TRBV6-1, with D perhaps matching TRBD1 (5 bases). Germline V CDR1 and CDR2: MNHNS, SASEGT. This CDR3 contains 13 residues. Trimming left V 9 bases short and J 4 bases short, with 15 bases between. Written as DNA, the CDR3 is TGTGCCAGTACCCCGACAGATTTCTATGGCTACACCTTC. Encoded protein: CASTPTDFYGYTF.

Only a few counts were recorded for this clonotype. The CDR3 loop reads CASSWGQGQNQPQHF. For the CDR3, the DNA is TGTGCCAGCAGTTGGGGACAGGGCCAGAATCAGCCCCAGCATTTT. The V gene is TRBV12-3 or TRBV12-4, the J gene TRBJ1-5; 9 positions match TRBD1. The CDR3 length is 15 residues. The V gene end was trimmed by 4 bases and the J gene end by 4 bases; junction bases not matched to a gene: 5.

This clonotype was picked up many times. The V and J genes are TRBV6-1 and TRBJ2-2; 8 bases are a match to TRBD1. CDR3 length equals 14 residues. Germline loops: CDR1 MNHNS, CDR2 SASEGT. V was clipped by 3 bases and J by 7 bases; unmatched bases: 4. CDR3 region: CASSDRQGLGELFF. CDR3 bases: TGTGCCAGCAGTGACCGACAGGGGCTCGGGGAGCTGTTTTTT.

This clonotype occurred many times. This sequence joins TRBV20-1 and TRBJ2-7, with 9 bases that match TRBD2. The junction had 9 bases not matched to a gene; V was cut back by 0 bases and J by 3 bases. From germline, CDR1 is DFQATT and CDR2 SNEGSKA (reference sequence). The CDR3 totals 16 residues. The chain's CDR3 is CSARDLRTSDNYEQYF. Written as DNA, the CDR3 is TGCAGTGCTAGAGATCTTAGGACTAGCGATAACTACGAGCAGTACTTC.

On this clonotype itself: Just one base apart from a much larger clone, this may be a read error. The chain links TRBV12-3 or TRBV12-4 to TRBJ1-1; 7 nucleotides line up with TRBD1. There are 14 residues in the CDR3. The CDR3 is CASSFSVRGTEACF. The DNA for the CDR3 is TGTGCCAGCAGTTTTTCCGTCAGGGGGACTGAAGCTTGCTTT.

This clonotype has a count of ten or more. At one of its ends the junction is not consistent with the germline gene, which may arise from a read error. J is TRBJ2-2 and V is TRBV12-3 or TRBV12-4, with 7 nucleotides matching TRBD2. The CDR3 contains 14 residues. DNA for the CDR3: TGTGCCAGCAGTCTAGCGGTCTTAGCCGGGGAGCTGTTTTTT. Amino acids: CASSLAVLAGELFF.

There are many counts of this clonotype. The CDR3 reads CASSLRGGAYEQYF. CDR3 sequence (DNA): TGTGCCAGCAGCTTACGCGGGGGGGCCTACGAGCAGTACTTC. The rearrangement links TRBV7-2 to TRBJ2-7; 9 bases line up with TRBD2. Per germline, CDR1 SGHTA and CDR2 FQGNSA. The CDR3 sequence is 14 residues long. With 2 bases clipped from V and 2 bases from J, the junction kept 1 base outside the gene matches.

The chain links TRBV11-2 to TRBJ2-2, with D unresolved. CDR1 is SGHAT, CDR2 FQNNGV, per germline. Trimming removed 1 base at V and 4 bases at J, with 10 bases between. The CDR3 contains 15 residues. CDR3: CASSLVSGFTGELFF. The CDR3 DNA sequence: TGTGCCAGCAGCTTAGTATCTGGGTTCACCGGGGAGCTGTTTTTT.

V gene TRBV12-3 or TRBV12-4 combines with J gene TRBJ1-1; 8 bases match TRBD1. This CDR3 spans 13 amino acids. Losses at the gene ends were 5 bases for V and 6 bases for J; bases not matched to a gene: 5. The CDR3 protein is CASSQTGVSEAFF. CDR3 in DNA: TGTGCCAGCAGTCAGACAGGGGTCTCTGAAGCTTTCTTT.

At least ten counts were recorded for this clonotype. The genes are TRBV12-3 or TRBV12-4 and TRBJ2-7; D is perhaps TRBD1 (6 bases). Between the trimmed V and J ends, which lost 5 bases and 2 bases, there was a span of 16 bases. This CDR3 contains 15 residues. The CDR3 DNA is TGTGCCAGCAGTGCTTACAGGGACACGACCTACGAGCAGTACTTC. Its protein is CASSAYRDTTYEQYF.

This clonotype was seen at least ten times. DNA of the CDR3: TGCAGCGTTGAACCGCCAGGGGTTGACTATGGCTACACCTTC. Protein sequence: CSVEPPGVDYGYTF. The chain uses TRBV29-1 and TRBJ1-2; perhaps TRBD1 as D (6 bases). V was pared by 2 bases and J by 3 bases, with 13 bases between. CDR1 is SQVTM, CDR2 ANQGSEA, per germline. The CDR3 consists of 14 residues.

The genes are TRBV6-2 or TRBV6-3 and TRBJ1-1, with D unresolved. The V gene's germline CDR1 is MNHEY and CDR2 SVGEGT. This CDR3 has 15 amino acids. Trimming cost V 4 bases and J 1 base, with 13 bases left between them. CDR3 sequence reads: CASSSFLDQNTEAFF. The CDR3 DNA reads TGTGCCAGCAGTTCTTTTTTGGACCAGAACACTGAAGCTTTCTTT.

This clonotype was seen many times. The genes are TRBV19 and TRBJ1-5, with D unclear. The CDR3 totals 11 residues. V was shortened by 2 bases and J by 10 bases, with 6 bases between the two germline ends. Germline assignment: CDR1 LNHDA and CDR2 SQIVND (reference sequence). The CDR3 loop reads CASSIPGPQHF. The CDR3 coding sequence is TGTGCCAGTAGTATACCGGGACCCCAGCATTTT.

This clonotype was recorded many times. V usage is TRBV28 and J usage is TRBJ1-5; 8 positions agree with TRBD1. There are 15 residues in the CDR3. The germline gives CDR1 MDHEN, CDR2 SYDVKM. The junction had 8 bases not matched to a gene; V was cut back by 4 bases and J by 6 bases. The chain's CDR3 is CASSSETGVLQPQHF. The CDR3 DNA reads TGTGCCAGCAGTTCCGAGACAGGGGTTCTTCAGCCCCAGCATTTT.

This clonotype was picked up many times. The rearrangement joins TRBV25-1 to TRBJ2-7, with TRBD1 matching over 9 bases. The CDR3 is 16 residues long. Germline V gives CDR1 MGHDK, CDR2 SYGVNS. V trimming: 5 bases; J trimming: 2 bases; junction bases outside the gene matches: 10. The CDR3 protein is CASSPGPGTGTYEQYF. CDR3 bases: TGTGCCAGCAGTCCCGGCCCCGGGACAGGGACCTACGAGCAGTACTTC.

This clonotype was seen at least ten times. The chain has TRBV16 and TRBJ1-1; D remains ambiguous. V lost 1 base to trimming and J lost 7 bases, with 4 bases between them. The CDR3 is 11 residues long. CDR1 and CDR2 from the germline V gene are KGHSY and FQNENV. The CDR3 coding sequence is TGTGCCAGCAGCCAATATAATGAAGCTTTCTTT. Translated, it gives CASSQYNEAFF. Complete variable domain (other parts from reference TRBV16 and TRBJ1-1): GEEVAQTPKHLVRGEGQKAKLYCAPIKGHSYVFWYQQVLKNEFKFLISFQNENVFDETGMPKERFSAKCLPNSPCSLEIQATKLEDSAVYFCASSQYNEAFFGQGTRLTVV.

This clonotype was counted many times. The CDR3 region has the DNA TGTGCCAGCAGTGATGGGAGGGGAGCTTTCTTT. Encoded protein: CASSDGRGAFF. The chain uses TRBV6-4 and TRBJ1-1; perhaps TRBD1 as D (5 bases). Trimming took off 3 bases at V and 10 bases at J, with 9 bases between the two ends. The CDR3 runs to 11 residues. Germline V gene data show CDR1 as MRHNA and CDR2 as SNTAGT.

This clonotype was found many times. V gene TRBV15 combines with J gene TRBJ2-5; D possibly uses TRBD1 or TRBD2 (6 bases each). CDR3 length equals 16 residues. Germline values: CDR1 LNHNV, CDR2 YYDKDF (reference sequence). The V end was cut by 3 bases, the J end by 1 base, with 15 bases between. The CDR3 sequence: CATSRAGHRFQETQYF. The CDR3 DNA sequence: TGTGCCACCAGCAGGGCGGGACACCGATTCCAAGAGACCCAGTACTTC.

Many counts were recorded for this clonotype. The rearrangement uses TRBV27 and TRBJ2-7; 11 bases fit TRBD1. Trimming removed 3 bases from V and 4 bases from J; junction bases left unmatched: 8. CDR3 length: 16 amino acids. The germline V gene has CDR1 MNHEY and CDR2 SMNVEV (reference sequence). The CDR3 loop is CASSFRFGQGAYEQYF. The CDR3 DNA reads as TGTGCCAGCAGTTTCAGATTCGGACAGGGGGCTTACGAGCAGTACTTC.

This clonotype was seen many times. The V call is TRBV20-1, the J call TRBJ2-7; D may be TRBD1 (5 bases). CDR3 length equals 13 residues. Trimming cost V 6 bases and J 5 bases, with 17 bases left between them. Germline CDR1 and CDR2: DFQATT and SNEGSKA (reference sequence). The chain's CDR3 is CSAPRTSLDEQYF. CDR3 bases: TGCAGTGCCCCCAGGACAAGCCTCGACGAGCAGTACTTC.